This T cell receptor beta chain stems from a study of immune heterogeneity within non-small cell lung tumors. Genomic DNA from bulk tumor acted as the template, and roughly 0.55 ug was loaded per sample. Every primary tumor yielded several biopsies, spaced far apart, that were taken during surgery. Those enrolled were patients newly diagnosed with untreated non-small cell lung cancer and undergoing curative surgery. V dropped 4 bases and J dropped 9 bases, with 16 bases sitting between them. CDR3 size: 14 residues. The V gene's germline CDR1 is LGHNA and CDR2 YSLEER. Amplification of the TCR beta CDR3 was achieved through multiplex PCR with 32 V and 13 J primers. TCRdb reprocessed the multiplex PCR reads via MiXCR and lists one record per CDR3 protein. Of 5,500 to 6,000 distinct CDR3 sequences in the sample, roughly 18% were seen once. This clonotype was observed at least ten times.

The sequence came from a man in his forties with non-small cell lung cancer. Sequencing was performed on lung tumor tissue. This chain joins TRBV4-3 and TRBJ2-1; D unresolved. The CDR3: CASSLPPLGGEQFF. The CDR3 DNA sequence: TGCGCCAGCAGCCTTCCGCCGCTAGGTGGTGAGCAGTTCTTC.